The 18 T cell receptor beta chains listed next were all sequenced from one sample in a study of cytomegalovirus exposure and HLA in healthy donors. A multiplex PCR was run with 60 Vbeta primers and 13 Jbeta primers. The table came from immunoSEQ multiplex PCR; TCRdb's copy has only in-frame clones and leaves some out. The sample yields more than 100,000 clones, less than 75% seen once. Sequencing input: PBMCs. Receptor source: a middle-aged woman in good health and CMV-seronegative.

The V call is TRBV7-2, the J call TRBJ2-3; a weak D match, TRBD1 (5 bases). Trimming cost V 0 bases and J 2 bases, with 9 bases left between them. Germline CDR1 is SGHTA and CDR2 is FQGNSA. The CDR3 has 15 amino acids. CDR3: CASSLAGVYTDTQYF. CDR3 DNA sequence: TGTGCCAGCAGCTTAGCAGGGGTGTACACAGATACGCAGTATTTT.

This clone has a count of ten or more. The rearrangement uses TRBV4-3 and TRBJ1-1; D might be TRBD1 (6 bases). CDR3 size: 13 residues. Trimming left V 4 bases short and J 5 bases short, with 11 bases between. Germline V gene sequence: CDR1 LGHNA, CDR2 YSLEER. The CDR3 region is CASSLTGRTEAFF. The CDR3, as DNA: TGCGCCAGCAGCCTAACAGGGCGAACTGAAGCTTTCTTT.

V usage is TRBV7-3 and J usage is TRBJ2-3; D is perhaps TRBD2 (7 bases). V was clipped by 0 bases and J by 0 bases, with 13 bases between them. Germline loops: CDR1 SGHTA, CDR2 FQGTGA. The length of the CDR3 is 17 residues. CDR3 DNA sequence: TGTGCCAGCAGCTTAACGAAGGGGGGGGGTAGCACAGATACGCAGTATTTT. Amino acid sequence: CASSLTKGGGSTDTQYF.

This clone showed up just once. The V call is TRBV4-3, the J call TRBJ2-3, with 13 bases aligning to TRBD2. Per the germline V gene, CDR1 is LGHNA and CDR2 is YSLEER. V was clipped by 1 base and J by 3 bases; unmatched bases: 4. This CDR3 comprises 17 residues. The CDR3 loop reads CASSQGTSGSGTDTQYF. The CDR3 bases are TGCGCCAGCAGCCAAGGGACTAGCGGGAGTGGGACAGATACGCAGTATTTT.

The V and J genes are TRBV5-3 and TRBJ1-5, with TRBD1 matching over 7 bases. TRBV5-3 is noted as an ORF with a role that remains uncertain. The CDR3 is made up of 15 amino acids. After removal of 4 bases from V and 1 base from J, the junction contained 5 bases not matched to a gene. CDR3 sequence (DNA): TGTGCCAGAAGCGACAACAGGGGAAGCAATCAGCCCCAGCATTTT. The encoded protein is CARSDNRGSNQPQHF.

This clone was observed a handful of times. CDR3 nucleotide sequence: TGTGCCAGCAGCCCCGGCCTGCAGGGGCGGACTGAAGCTTTCTTT. Amino acids: CASSPGLQGRTEAFF. The chain is built from TRBV7-2 and TRBJ1-1; TRBD1 might be the D (6 bases). Germline V gives CDR1 SGHTA, CDR2 FQGNSA. This CDR3 spans 15 amino acids. The ends were cut back, 5 bases at V and 5 bases at J, with 18 bases in the middle.

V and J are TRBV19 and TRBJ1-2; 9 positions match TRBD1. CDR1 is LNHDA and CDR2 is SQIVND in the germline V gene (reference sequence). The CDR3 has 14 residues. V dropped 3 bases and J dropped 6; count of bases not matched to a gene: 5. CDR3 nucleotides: TGTGCCAGTAGTATCGGACAGGGGTACGATGGCTACACCTTC. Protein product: CASSIGQGYDGYTF.

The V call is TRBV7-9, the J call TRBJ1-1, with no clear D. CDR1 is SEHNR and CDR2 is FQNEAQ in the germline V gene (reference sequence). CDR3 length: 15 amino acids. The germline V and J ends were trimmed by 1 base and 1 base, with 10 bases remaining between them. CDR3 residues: CASSLGETRNTEAFF. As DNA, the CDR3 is TGTGCCAGCAGCTTAGGTGAGACAAGGAACACTGAAGCTTTCTTT.

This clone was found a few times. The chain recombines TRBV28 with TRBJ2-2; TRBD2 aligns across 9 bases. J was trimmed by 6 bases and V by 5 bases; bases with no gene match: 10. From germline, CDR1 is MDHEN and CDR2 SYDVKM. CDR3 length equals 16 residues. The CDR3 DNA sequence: TGTGCCAGCAGTCCCTTAGCGGGAGTAATCCCCGGGGAGCTGTTTTTT. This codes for CASSPLAGVIPGELFF.

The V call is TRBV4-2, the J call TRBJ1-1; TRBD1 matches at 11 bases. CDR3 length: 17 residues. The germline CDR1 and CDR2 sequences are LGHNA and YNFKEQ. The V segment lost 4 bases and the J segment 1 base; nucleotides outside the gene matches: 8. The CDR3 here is CASSRTGQGAQNTEAFF. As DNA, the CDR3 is TGTGCCAGCAGCCGAACTGGACAGGGGGCGCAGAACACTGAAGCTTTCTTT.

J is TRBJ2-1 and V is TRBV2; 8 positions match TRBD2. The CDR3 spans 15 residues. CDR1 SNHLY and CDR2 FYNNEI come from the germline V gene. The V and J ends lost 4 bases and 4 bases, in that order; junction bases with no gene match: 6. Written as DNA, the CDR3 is TGTGCCAGCAGTGCTGGAGCGGGGGAGTACAATGAGCAGTTCTTC. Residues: CASSAGAGEYNEQFF.

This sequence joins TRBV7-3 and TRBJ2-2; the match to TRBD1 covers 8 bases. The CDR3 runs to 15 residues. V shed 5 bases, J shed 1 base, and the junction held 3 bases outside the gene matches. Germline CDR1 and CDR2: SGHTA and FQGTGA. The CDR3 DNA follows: TGTGCCAGCAGCGTCGACAGGGGGAACACCGGGGAGCTGTTTTTT. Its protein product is CASSVDRGNTGELFF. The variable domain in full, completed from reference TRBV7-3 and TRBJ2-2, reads GAGVSQTPSNKVTEKGKYVELRCDPISGHTALYWYRQSLGQGPEFLIYFQGTGAADDSGLPNDRFFAVRPEGSVSTLKIQRTERGDSAVYLCASSVDRGNTGELFFGEGSRLTVL.

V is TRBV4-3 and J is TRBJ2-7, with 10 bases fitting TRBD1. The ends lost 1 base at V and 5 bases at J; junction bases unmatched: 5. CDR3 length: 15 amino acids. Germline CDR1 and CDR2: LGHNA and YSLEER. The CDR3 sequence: CASSQVRQGAHEQYF. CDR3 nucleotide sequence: TGCGCCAGCAGCCAAGTCCGACAGGGGGCCCACGAGCAGTACTTC.

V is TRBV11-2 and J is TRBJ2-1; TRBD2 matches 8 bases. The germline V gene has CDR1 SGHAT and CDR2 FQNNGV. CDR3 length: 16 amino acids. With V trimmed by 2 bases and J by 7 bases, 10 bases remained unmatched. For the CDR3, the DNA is TGTGCCAGCAGCTTAACGGGCGGGGGGCGGACTAATGAGCAGTTCTTC. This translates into CASSLTGGGRTNEQFF. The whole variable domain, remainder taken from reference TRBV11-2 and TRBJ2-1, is EAGVAQSPRYKIIEKRQSVAFWCNPISGHATLYWYQQILGQGPKLLIQFQNNGVVDDSQLPKDRFSAERLKGVDSTLKIQPAKLEDSAVYLCASSLTGGGRTNEQFFGPGTRLTVL.

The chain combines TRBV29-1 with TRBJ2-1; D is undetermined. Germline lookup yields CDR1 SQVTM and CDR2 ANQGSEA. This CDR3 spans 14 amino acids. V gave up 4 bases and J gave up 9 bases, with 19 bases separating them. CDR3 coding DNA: TGCAGCGTTGTTATCGGTTCCGTTACGGGTGAGCAGTTCTTC. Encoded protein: CSVVIGSVTGEQFF.

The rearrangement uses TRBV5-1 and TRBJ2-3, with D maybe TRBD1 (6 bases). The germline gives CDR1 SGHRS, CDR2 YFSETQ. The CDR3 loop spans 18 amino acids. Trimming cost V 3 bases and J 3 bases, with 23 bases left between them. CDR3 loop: CASSSHAPTGYETDTQYF. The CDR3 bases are TGCGCCAGCAGCTCCCATGCCCCAACAGGGTACGAAACAGATACGCAGTATTTT.

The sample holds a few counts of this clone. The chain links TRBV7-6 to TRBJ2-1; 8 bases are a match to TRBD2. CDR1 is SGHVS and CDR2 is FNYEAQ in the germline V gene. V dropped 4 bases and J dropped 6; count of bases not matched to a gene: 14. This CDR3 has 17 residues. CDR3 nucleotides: TGTGCCAGCAGCTCACTAGTGTGGCGGGGGGCCGGCAATGAGCAGTTCTTC. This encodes CASSSLVWRGAGNEQFF. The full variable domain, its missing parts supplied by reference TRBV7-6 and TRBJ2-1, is GAGVSQSPRYKVTKRGQDVALRCDPISGHVSLYWYRQALGQGPEFLTYFNYEAQQDKSGLPNDRFSAERPEGSISTLTIQRTEQRDSAMYRCASSSLVWRGAGNEQFFGPGTRLTVL.

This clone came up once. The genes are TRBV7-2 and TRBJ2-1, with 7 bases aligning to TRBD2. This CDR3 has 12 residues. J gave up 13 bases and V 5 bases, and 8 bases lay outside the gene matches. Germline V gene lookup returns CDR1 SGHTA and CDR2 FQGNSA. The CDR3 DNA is TGTGCCAGCAGCCGGGACTACGAGCCTCAGTTCTTC. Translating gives CASSRDYEPQFF.